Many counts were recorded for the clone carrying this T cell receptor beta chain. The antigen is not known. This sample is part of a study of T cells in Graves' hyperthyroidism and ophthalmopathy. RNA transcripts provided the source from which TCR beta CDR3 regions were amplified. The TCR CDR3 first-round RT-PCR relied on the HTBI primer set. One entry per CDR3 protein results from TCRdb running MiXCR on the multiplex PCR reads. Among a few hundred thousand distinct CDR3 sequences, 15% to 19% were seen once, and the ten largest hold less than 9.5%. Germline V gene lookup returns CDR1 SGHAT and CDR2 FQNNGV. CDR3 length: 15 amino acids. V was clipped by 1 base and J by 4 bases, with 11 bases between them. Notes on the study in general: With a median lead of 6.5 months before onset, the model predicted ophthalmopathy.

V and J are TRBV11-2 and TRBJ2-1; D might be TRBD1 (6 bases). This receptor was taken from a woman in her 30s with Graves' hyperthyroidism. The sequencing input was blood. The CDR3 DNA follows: TGTGCCAGCAGCTTAGCTGGACAGCCTTACAATGAGCAGTTCTTC. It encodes CASSLAGQPYNEQFF.